The clone carrying this TCR beta chain was found a few times. Its specificity is not known. This specimen comes from a study of T cells after yellow fever vaccination. They built TCR cDNA with 5'RACE template switching, a step that put in a universal primer site and UMIs. Using its own MiXCR run on the 5' RACE reads, TCRdb lists one record per CDR3 protein. The sample holds just under 600,000 distinct CDR3 sequences, around an eighth seen once. General study points: FACS-sorted repertoires might harbor abundant contaminating clonotypes from the bulk population. It was a small share of clonotypes that appeared in both CD4 and CD8 compartments. Re-detected after boosting: most primary clones, 96% of CD4 and roughly 90% of CD8.

The sample here was PBMCs, taken on the day of the yellow fever booster vaccination. The receptor's source is a man younger than 40 who received the YFV17D yellow fever vaccine.

DNA of the CDR3: TGCGCCAGCAGACTAGCGCATCTCCAAGAGACCCAGTACTTC. Translated, it gives CASRLAHLQETQYF. The rearrangement joins TRBV5-1 to TRBJ2-5, with 7 nucleotides matching TRBD2. There are 14 residues in the CDR3. The V gene end was trimmed by 5 bases and the J gene end by 1 base; junction bases not matched to a gene: 5. Per the germline V gene, CDR1 is SGHRS and CDR2 is YFSETQ.